This entry is about one T cell receptor beta chain. Its cognate antigen is unknown. Time point denoted: patch test 3, about 24 weeks after DPC sensitization. Treatment reported: therapeutic diphenylcyclopropenone sensitization with weekly scalp DPC. Blood draws came before every patch-test application. From the RACE reads, TCRdb called clonotypes with MiXCR, one entry per CDR3 protein. The table records roughly 200,000 distinct CDR3 sequences, around a quarter of them present only once. This sample stems from a study of human T cells and chemical hapten exposure. Across the whole study: Patch testing placed 0.01% DPC on the upper back, with readings at 6 days. Patients, chiefly female, had alopecia areata, totalis or universalis.

V lost 1 base to trimming and J lost 8 bases, with 6 bases between them. The CDR3 runs 12 residues. Germline V gene data show CDR1 as SGHTA and CDR2 as FQGNSA. Study-level findings and limits: Healthy individuals' immune responses may differ from those of donors, who had alopecia.

The chain uses TRBV7-2 and TRBJ2-1; D is ambiguous. The clonotype was recovered from a woman aged 35 to 49 with alopecia areata. Some clones in this sample may be carry-over from other donors' samples. The input for sequencing was whole blood, taken in connection with sensitization to the hapten diphenylcyclopropenone (DPC). CDR3: CASSLGAHEQFF. The CDR3 DNA reads as TGTGCCAGCAGCTTAGGGGCCCATGAGCAGTTCTTC.